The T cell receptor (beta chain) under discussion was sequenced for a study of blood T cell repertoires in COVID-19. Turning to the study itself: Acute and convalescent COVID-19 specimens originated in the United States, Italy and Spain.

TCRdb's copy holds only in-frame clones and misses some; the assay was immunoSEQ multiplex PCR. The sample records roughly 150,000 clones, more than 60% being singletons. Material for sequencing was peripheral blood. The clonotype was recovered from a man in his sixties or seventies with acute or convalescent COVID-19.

The CDR3 DNA reads as TGTGCCAGCAGTACAGCCCAAGAGACCCAGTACTTC. Translating it yields CASSTAQETQYF. The V gene is TRBV6-5, the J gene TRBJ2-5, with unresolved D. The CDR3 spans 12 residues. Germline V gene lookup returns CDR1 MNHEY and CDR2 SVGAGI. V was shortened by 5 bases and J by 1 base, with 5 bases between the two germline ends.